The rows below give T cell receptor beta chains drawn from one sample of a study of T cell repertoires in cytomegalovirus infection. These receptors' targets are unknown. From the reads, TCRdb called clonotypes with MiXCR, one entry per CDR3 protein. This sample has approximately 910,000 distinct CDR3 sequences, with approximately 31% found just once. This sample comprised cultured CD8+ T cells from PBMCs, obtained from culture after CMV antigen stimulation. The receptors were sampled from a human donor in good health (CMV status not recorded). Some clones in this sample may be carry-over from other donors' samples. Both conserved end residues are part of each CDR3. Each record gives: clone size, J gene, V gene, D gene, CDR3 protein, CDR3 DNA. D genes are given only for firm matches. Expanded clones are given a class, and other clones once, few, many or no size at all.

NA | TRBJ1-2 | TRBV18 | NA | CASSPRDGIYGYTF | TGTGCCAGCTCACCTCGGGACGGCATCTATGGCTACACCTTC
few | TRBJ1-4 | TRBV2 | NA | CASSERASTNEKLFF | TGTGCCAGCAGTGAACGTGCATCAACTAATGAAAAACTGTTTTTT
NA | TRBJ2-2 | TRBV9 | NA | CASSVDAPGELFF | TGTGCCAGCAGCGTAGACGCTCCCGGGGAGCTGTTTTTT
NA | TRBJ1-2 | TRBV20-1 | NA | CSAPQGLDYGYTF | TGCAGTGCGCCCCAGGGGCTTGACTATGGCTACACCTTC
NA | TRBJ1-1 | TRBV7-9 | NA | CASSLGQLDAFF | TGTGCCAGCAGCTTGGGACAACTCGATGCTTTCTTT
NA | TRBJ2-3 | TRBV19 | NA | CASGKDGGGADTQYF | TGTGCCAGTGGGAAAGACGGGGGCGGGGCAGATACGCAGTATTTT
many | TRBJ2-5 | TRBV7-2 | NA | CASSLTQTTTETQYF | TGTGCCAGCAGCTTAACCCAGACCACAACAGAGACCCAGTACTTC
NA | TRBJ1-2 | TRBV7-6 | NA | CASSLEGVESW | TGTGCCAGCAGCTTAGAAGGCGTGGAATCGTGG
NA | TRBJ2-5 | TRBV12-3/TRBV12-4 | NA | CASSFIFGDVGPSQETQYF | TGTGCCAGCAGTTTTATTTTCGGGGATGTGGGGCCGAGTCAAGAGACCCAGTACTTC
few | TRBJ2-5 | TRBV6-1 | NA | CASNSAVVVETQYF | TGTGCCAGCAATTCGGCGGTAGTAGTGGAGACCCAGTACTTC
few | TRBJ2-7 | TRBV19 | TRBD1 | CASNPGTATYEQYF | TGTGCCAGTAATCCCGGGACAGCTACCTACGAGCAGTACTTC
NA | TRBJ2-7 | TRBV6-5 | NA | CASWQGYEQYF | TGTGCCAGCTGGCAGGGCTACGAGCAGTACTTC
NA | TRBJ1-2 | TRBV19 | NA | CASHGYGYTF | TGTGCCTCTCACGGTTATGGCTACACCTTC
few | TRBJ2-2 | TRBV4-1 | NA | CASSQGGGHGELFF | TGCGCCAGCAGCCAGGGCGGAGGGCACGGGGAGCTGTTTTTT
NA | TRBJ2-1 | TRBV6-5 | TRBD2 | CASSYSGGLDNEQFF | TGTGCCAGCAGTTATAGCGGGGGGTTGGACAATGAGCAGTTCTTC
few | TRBJ1-5 | TRBV27 | TRBD1 | CASSLRDRKPQHF | TGTGCCAGCAGTTTAAGGGACAGGAAGCCCCAGCATTTT
NA | TRBJ2-3 | TRBV7-9 | TRBD1 | CVSSLTGQVVDTQYF | TGTGTCAGCAGCTTGACGGGACAGGTTGTAGATACGCAGTATTTT
once | TRBJ2-5 | TRBV7-9 | TRBD2 | CASSLDPGLAGGLQETQYF | TGTGCCAGCAGCTTAGACCCGGGACTAGCGGGGGGGCTTCAAGAGACCCAGTACTTC
NA | TRBJ1-2 | TRBV11-2 | TRBD1 | CASSLDGQVVDYGYTF | TGTGCCAGCAGCTTAGACGGACAGGTTGTTGACTATGGCTACACCTTC
few | TRBJ1-1 | TRBV7-9 | NA | CASSRGRGWEAFF | TGTGCCAGCAGCCGCGGCCGGGGCTGGGAAGCTTTCTTT
few | TRBJ1-1 | TRBV29-1 | NA | CSSGEGRNTEAFF | TGCAGCTCCGGGGAGGGGAGGAACACTGAAGCTTTCTTT
NA | TRBJ2-2 | TRBV19 | NA | CASSKPPWNSPNTGELFF | TGTGCCAGTAGCAAGCCCCCATGGAACAGCCCAAACACCGGGGAGCTGTTTTTT
NA | TRBJ2-7 | TRBV27 | NA | CASSFGKGGAYEQYF | TGTGCCAGCAGTTTTGGGAAAGGAGGAGCCTACGAGCAGTACTTC
few | TRBJ2-3 | TRBV23-1 | NA | CASSQGQFLDTQYF | TGCGCCAGCAGTCAAGGACAGTTCCTTGATACGCAGTATTTT
many | TRBJ1-2 | TRBV7-9 | NA | CASSLPGGDGYTF | TGTGCCAGCAGCTTACCTGGGGGCGATGGCTACACCTTC
NA | TRBJ2-7 | TRBV6-5 | TRBD2 | CASSYNGGGVYEQYF | TGTGCCAGCAGTTACAACGGCGGGGGGGTATACGAGCAGTACTTC
few | TRBJ2-3 | TRBV11-1 | TRBD2 | CASSPWEGADTQYF | TGTGCCAGCAGCCCTTGGGAGGGCGCAGATACGCAGTATTTT
NA | TRBJ2-5 | TRBV24-1 | NA | CATSDLQGGIETQYF | TGTGCCACCAGTGATTTGCAGGGTGGGATCGAGACCCAGTACTTC
NA | TRBJ1-2 | TRBV27 | TRBD1 | CASSPKGQGDGYTF | TGTGCCAGCAGTCCAAAAGGACAGGGCGATGGCTACACCTTC
NA | TRBJ1-1 | TRBV4-3 | NA | CASSQDGSADEAFF | TGCGCCAGCAGCCAAGATGGTTCCGCAGATGAAGCTTTCTTT